The source of this T cell receptor (beta chain) is a study of control samples from healthy donors and cancer patients. The CDR3 covers 12 residues. CDR1 and CDR2 from the germline V gene are LGHDT and YNNKEL (reference sequence). Produced via immunoSEQ multiplex PCR; TCRdb's table is partial and in-frame only. The sample lists around 130,000 clones, around nine tenths occurring once. Details on this clone: Germline is not matched at one junction end, which may reflect a read error.

Material for sequencing was blood. This clonotype originated in a man aged 50-59 years in good health. This chain joins TRBV3-1 (or the pseudogene TRBV3-2) and TRBJ2-7, with D unclear. Written as DNA, the CDR3 is TGTGCGAGCAGTGGCTCAAACTACGAGCAGTACTTC. Translation: CASSGSNYEQYF.